This paragraph reports one TCR beta chain. The data stem from a study of blood T cell repertoires in COVID-19. Clones were sequenced by immunoSEQ multiplex PCR, and TCRdb holds only the in-frame ones, with some missing. The repertoire holds around 140,000 clones, with over 80% as singletons. V was clipped by 2 bases and J by 0 bases; unmatched bases: 9. Germline V gene data show CDR1 as MNHEY and CDR2 as SVGEGT. The CDR3 is 17 residues long. This receptor was identified in a man between 45 and 60 years old who had recovered from COVID-19. The chain joins TRBV6-2 or TRBV6-3 to TRBJ2-7; 8 bases match TRBD1. The sample consisted of peripheral blood. This CDR3 reads CASSYSRQGWDSYEQYF. The DNA of the CDR3 is TGTGCCAGCAGTTACAGTCGACAGGGGTGGGACTCCTACGAGCAGTACTTC.